This T cell receptor (beta chain) was sequenced during a study of Tregs in tolerant kidney transplant recipients. Broader study findings: Changing PCR primers prevented nucleotide comparison between some patients' samples.

Germline CDR1 is SNHLY and CDR2 is FYNNEI. Trimming at V came to 4 bases and at J to 0 bases, leaving 8 bases not matched to a gene. This CDR3 has 18 residues. Using immunoSEQ multiplex PCR, the repertoire was profiled, and TCRdb retains in-frame clones only, with some absent. Counted here are about 100,000 clones, nearly 90% occurring once; the ten biggest clones make up approximately 0.35%. Points on this clone: What it binds is not known.

This chain joins TRBV2 and TRBJ2-6; 8 bases are shared with TRBD1. The source of this sequence is a human donor who received a combined kidney and bone marrow transplant. The input for sequencing was CD4+ T cells from blood, taken before the transplant. The CDR3 region is CASSVFGTGGSGANVLTF. The CDR3 coding sequence is TGTGCCAGCAGTGTGTTCGGGACAGGAGGCTCTGGGGCCAACGTCCTGACTTTC.